The T cell receptor beta chain under discussion was sequenced for a study of blood T cell repertoires in COVID-19. V shed 8 bases, J shed 3 bases, and the junction held 6 bases outside the gene matches. There are 14 residues in the CDR3. The germline V gene encodes CDR1 SEHNR and CDR2 FQNEAQ (reference sequence). Sequenced by immunoSEQ multiplex PCR; TCRdb stores in-frame clones only, minus some. In the table there are some 50,000 clones, just under 90% of which are singletons. The rearrangement links TRBV7-9 to TRBJ2-3; TRBD2 matches at 9 bases. Material for sequencing was peripheral blood. This sequence originates from a man aged 45-65 years with acute or convalescent COVID-19. The CDR3 region has the DNA TGTGCCAGCGGTAGCGGGAGTGTAACAGATACGCAGTATTTT. Protein: CASGSGSVTDTQYF.